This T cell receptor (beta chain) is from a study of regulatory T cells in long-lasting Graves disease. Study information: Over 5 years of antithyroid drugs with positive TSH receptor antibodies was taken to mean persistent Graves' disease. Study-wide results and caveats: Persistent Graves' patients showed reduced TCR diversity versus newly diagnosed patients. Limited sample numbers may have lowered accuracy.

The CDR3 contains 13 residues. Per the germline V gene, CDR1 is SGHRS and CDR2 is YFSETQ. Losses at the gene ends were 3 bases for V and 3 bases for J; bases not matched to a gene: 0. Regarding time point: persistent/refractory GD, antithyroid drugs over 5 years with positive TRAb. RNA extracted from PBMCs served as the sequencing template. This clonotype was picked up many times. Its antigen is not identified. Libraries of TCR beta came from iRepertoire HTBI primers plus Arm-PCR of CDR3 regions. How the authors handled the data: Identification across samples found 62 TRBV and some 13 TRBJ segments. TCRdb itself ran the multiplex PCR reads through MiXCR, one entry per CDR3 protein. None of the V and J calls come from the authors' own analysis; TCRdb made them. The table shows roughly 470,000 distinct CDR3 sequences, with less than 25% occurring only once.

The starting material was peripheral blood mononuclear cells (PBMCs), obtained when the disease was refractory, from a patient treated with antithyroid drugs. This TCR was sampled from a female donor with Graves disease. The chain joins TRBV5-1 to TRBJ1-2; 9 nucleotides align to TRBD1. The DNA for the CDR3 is TGCGCCAGCAGCTGGGACAGGGACTATGGCTACACCTTC. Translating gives CASSWDRDYGYTF.